This passage covers 23 T cell receptor beta chains from one sample sequenced in a study of early T cells in non-severe SARS-CoV-2 infection. TCRdb recomputed calls from the 5' RACE reads with MiXCR, one row per CDR3 protein. The table includes nearly 70,000 distinct CDR3 sequences, roughly 4.5% detected once. The source was whole blood, collected at baseline. The source of these receptors is an adult who was a healthcare worker with PCR-confirmed SARS-CoV-2 infection or an uninfected control (not recorded which). The donor label of this sample is uncertain.

V gene TRBV3-1 combines with J gene TRBJ2-7; D gene uncertain. V lost 1 base, J lost 3 bases, and 4 bases lay in between. Germline CDR1 LGHDT, CDR2 YNNKEL (reference sequence). CDR3 length: 12 residues. CDR3 loop: CASSQVGYEQYF. DNA for the CDR3: TGTGCCAGCAGCCAAGTAGGCTACGAGCAGTACTTC.

This clonotype appeared many times. The chain employs TRBV7-8 and TRBJ1-2; D is possibly TRBD1 (5 bases). The V and J ends lost 2 bases and 4 bases respectively, with 14 bases between them. The germline gives CDR1 SGHVS, CDR2 FQNEAQ. This CDR3 spans 15 amino acids. CDR3 bases: TGTGCCAGCAGCTTAATGGGGCAGGGTGGCTATGGCTACACCTTC. Encoded protein: CASSLMGQGGYGYTF.

This clonotype was recorded a few times. The chain is built from TRBV9 and TRBJ2-3; tentative D call: TRBD1 (5 bases). The germline V and J ends were trimmed by 0 bases and 4 bases, with 9 bases remaining between them. There are 14 residues in the CDR3. Germline CDR1 reads SGDLS; CDR2 reads YYNGEE. The DNA for the CDR3 is TGTGCCAGCAGCGTAGGGGGCACGGCAGATACGCAGTATTTT. Translation: CASSVGGTADTQYF.

This clonotype was found many times. The chain has TRBV14 and TRBJ1-1; D remains unclear. Germline values: CDR1 SGHDN, CDR2 FVKESK. The CDR3 totals 14 residues. V shed 4 bases and J shed 6 bases, with 15 bases lying between them. The CDR3 sequence is CASSLKRDHAEAFF. Written as DNA, the CDR3 is TGTGCCAGCAGCCTAAAGCGGGATCACGCTGAAGCTTTCTTT.

This clonotype was recorded many times. This chain connects TRBV11-2 to TRBJ1-3; D may be TRBD1 (5 bases). Germline V gene lookup returns CDR1 SGHAT and CDR2 FQNNGV. V shed 5 bases and J shed 3 bases, with 11 bases lying between them. This CDR3 is 14 amino acids long. Here the CDR3 reads CASSPNRGGNTIYF. The CDR3, as DNA: TGTGCCAGCAGCCCGAATAGGGGTGGAAACACCATATATTTT. Full variable domain (remainder filled in from reference TRBV11-2 and TRBJ1-3): EAGVAQSPRYKIIEKRQSVAFWCNPISGHATLYWYQQILGQGPKLLIQFQNNGVVDDSQLPKDRFSAERLKGVDSTLKIQPAKLEDSAVYLCASSPNRGGNTIYFGEGSWLTVV.

The chain uses TRBV2 and TRBJ1-6; 7 bases map to TRBD1. The ends lost 7 bases at V and 7 bases at J; junction bases unmatched: 10. The CDR3 runs to 15 residues. Looked up from germline, CDR1 is SNHLY and CDR2 is FYNNEI. The CDR3 bases are TGTGCCAGCAAAAAACAGGGGAGCATCAATTCACCCCTCCACTTT. It specifies CASKKQGSINSPLHF.

The sample holds many counts of this clonotype. The chain has TRBV6-5 and TRBJ1-3; tentatively, D is TRBD1 (6 bases). Germline V lookup: CDR1 MNHEY, CDR2 SVGAGI. The CDR3 runs to 15 residues. Deletions cut 2 bases from V and 4 bases from J, with 12 bases between. CDR3 sequence: CASSYRRGSGNTIYF. CDR3 in DNA: TGTGCCAGCAGTTACCGAAGGGGGTCCGGAAACACCATATATTTT.

Ten or more counts support this clonotype. The J gene is TRBJ1-1, the V gene TRBV7-9, with 7 positions matching TRBD1. The CDR3 sequence is 15 residues long. The trim removed 5 bases at V and 1 base at J, leaving 7 bases unmatched. Germline loops: CDR1 SEHNR, CDR2 FQNEAQ (reference sequence). This CDR3 is CASSPQDRRNTEAFF. CDR3 coding DNA: TGTGCCAGCAGCCCACAGGACAGGCGGAACACTGAAGCTTTCTTT.

This clonotype showed up many times. V is TRBV20-1 and J is TRBJ1-1; 10 positions agree with TRBD1. The V and J ends lost 6 bases and 3 bases, in that order; junction bases with no gene match: 1. The CDR3 is 12 residues long. Germline CDR1 DFQATT, CDR2 SNEGSKA (reference sequence). CDR3 DNA sequence: TGCAGTGCAGGGACAGGGGACACTGAAGCTTTCTTT. Residues: CSAGTGDTEAFF.

This chain uses TRBV24-1 with TRBJ2-3; a weak D match, TRBD1 (7 bases). Germline CDR1 and CDR2: KGHDR and SFDVKD. This CDR3 spans 21 amino acids. Trimming took off 3 bases at V and 2 bases at J, with 29 bases between the two ends. The chain's CDR3 is CATSDPRGSAQGPRPTDTQYF. The CDR3 DNA reads as TGTGCCACCAGTGATCCCCGGGGGTCCGCACAGGGGCCCCGACCCACAGATACGCAGTATTTT.

This clonotype was observed many times. The V and J genes are TRBV9 and TRBJ2-5; no clear D gene. V lost 0 bases and J 1 base, leaving 4 bases between the germline ends. The CDR3 loop spans 13 amino acids. Germline V lookup: CDR1 SGDLS, CDR2 YYNGEE. The CDR3 protein is CASSVALQETQYF. The CDR3 DNA reads TGTGCCAGCAGCGTAGCTCTCCAAGAGACCCAGTACTTC.

This clonotype has just a few counts. V gene TRBV18 combines with J gene TRBJ1-2; D not resolved. Germline CDR1 reads KGHSH; CDR2 reads LQKENI. The germline V and J ends were trimmed by 6 bases and 3 bases, with 14 bases remaining between them. The CDR3 runs 14 residues. The CDR3 sequence is CASSSEGYHYGYTF. For the CDR3, the DNA is TGTGCCAGCTCCAGCGAGGGCTATCACTATGGCTACACCTTC. Full variable domain (rest looked up from reference TRBV18 and TRBJ1-2): NAGVMQNPRHLVRRRGQEARLRCSPMKGHSHVYWYRQLPEEGLKFMVYLQKENIIDESGMPKERFSAEFPKEGPSILRIQQVVRGDSAAYFCASSSEGYHYGYTFGSGTRLTVV.

Many counts were recorded for this clonotype. In DNA, the CDR3 is TGTGCCAGCAGTAAGACCGGGGGGGGACTTAATGTACAGTACTTC. This gives the protein CASSKTGGGLNVQYF. The J gene is TRBJ2-7, the V gene TRBV27; 8 bases fit TRBD2. V lost 5 bases to trimming and J lost 10 bases; unmatched junction nucleotides: 16. Germline V lookup: CDR1 MNHEY, CDR2 SMNVEV (reference sequence). The CDR3 totals 15 residues.

This clonotype was counted a single time. This sequence joins TRBV5-1 and TRBJ2-1; 7 bases fit TRBD1. The CDR3 sequence is 17 residues long. Germline V gene data show CDR1 as SGHRS and CDR2 as YFSETQ. Trimming at V came to 6 bases and at J to 5 bases, leaving 17 bases not matched to a gene. The CDR3 DNA is TGCGCCAGCACACACACAGGGGACATTGGGCCCAACAATGAGCAGTTCTTC. Its protein product is CASTHTGDIGPNNEQFF.

This clonotype has just a few counts. In nucleotides, the CDR3 is TGTGCCACCTTACATATCTACGAGCAGTACTTC. Translated, it gives CATLHIYEQYF. The J gene is TRBJ2-7, the V gene TRBV6-5; D unresolved. The length of the CDR3 is 11 residues. Trimming took off 10 bases at V and 3 bases at J, with 10 bases between the two ends. Germline V gene lookup returns CDR1 MNHEY and CDR2 SVGAGI.

This clonotype appeared many times. The chain has TRBV28 and TRBJ1-2, with 9 bases identical to TRBD1. CDR1 is MDHEN, CDR2 SYDVKM, per germline. V gave up 8 bases and J gave up 5 bases; unmatched junction bases: 3. This CDR3 has 12 residues. The CDR3 DNA reads as TGTGCCAGCCGACAGGGGGAGTATGGCTACACCTTC. Translation: CASRQGEYGYTF.

This clonotype has more than one count but fewer than ten. The genes are TRBV24-1 and TRBJ2-1, with D perhaps matching TRBD2 (6 bases). CDR1 is KGHDR and CDR2 is SFDVKD in the germline V gene. The CDR3 is made up of 11 amino acids. The V gene lost 9 bases and the J gene lost 10 bases, with 12 bases spanning the gap. The CDR3 protein is CATAGGMEQFF. DNA of the CDR3: TGTGCCACCGCGGGCGGGATGGAGCAGTTCTTC.

The chain links TRBV7-9 to TRBJ1-4; D not certain. V lost 2 bases and J 0 bases, leaving 13 bases between the germline ends. Germline V gene data show CDR1 as SEHNR and CDR2 as FQNEAQ (reference sequence). CDR3 length: 17 residues. CDR3 sequence (DNA): TGTGCCAGCAGCTTATTCTCTCACAGATCAACTAATGAAAAACTGTTTTTT. This encodes CASSLFSHRSTNEKLFF.

The CDR3 sequence: CASSGQTSLMNTEAFF. In DNA, the CDR3 is TGTGCCAGCAGTGGGCAGACTTCTTTAATGAACACTGAAGCTTTCTTT. V and J are TRBV25-1 and TRBJ1-1; D gene uncertain. This CDR3 has 16 amino acids. V lost 4 bases and J lost 0, with 15 bases in between. Germline V lookup: CDR1 MGHDK, CDR2 SYGVNS.

This clonotype has at least ten counts. The V call is TRBV6-6, the J call TRBJ2-1; 7 bases are a match to TRBD2. Germline CDR1 and CDR2: MNHNY and SVGAGI (reference sequence). The CDR3 totals 16 residues. The ends lost 6 bases at V and 0 bases at J; junction bases unmatched: 8. The CDR3 reads CASRGGGASSYNEQFF. As DNA, the CDR3 is TGTGCCAGCAGGGGGGGAGGGGCGAGCTCCTACAATGAGCAGTTCTTC.

This clonotype was seen repeatedly, ten times or more. The chain is built from TRBV9 and TRBJ2-3; unclear D gene. The CDR3 covers 15 residues. The V end lost 4 bases, the J end lost 2 bases, and 14 bases lay between the germline ends. CDR1 and CDR2 (germline): SGDLS, YYNGEE. Written as DNA, the CDR3 is TGTGCCAGCAGCTCGCACGGAAGTAACACAGATACGCAGTATTTT. Protein sequence: CASSSHGSNTDTQYF.

The sample holds many counts of this clonotype. The CDR3 reads CSARTGRGGEQFF. The CDR3 DNA sequence: TGCAGTGCTAGAACGGGGCGCGGGGGTGAGCAGTTCTTC. The chain recombines TRBV20-1 with TRBJ2-1; 7 bases are shared with TRBD2. V lost 2 bases, J lost 9 bases, and 7 bases stayed unmatched. CDR1 and CDR2 (germline): DFQATT, SNEGSKA (reference sequence). CDR3 length: 13 residues.

This clonotype was found many times. This rearrangement joins TRBV27 to TRBJ2-3; 7 bases fit TRBD2. Germline CDR1 is MNHEY and CDR2 is SMNVEV (reference sequence). The trim removed 5 bases at V and 4 bases at J, leaving 9 bases unmatched. This CDR3 comprises 15 residues. Here the CDR3 reads CASSPDGGRADTQYF. In DNA form, the CDR3 reads TGTGCCAGCAGTCCCGACGGAGGGAGGGCAGATACGCAGTATTTT.